This T cell receptor beta chain was documented in a study of shared clonotypes between healthy human individuals. Study as a whole: Serving as donors were a couple of women and three men, whose ages spanned 18 to 49.

The naive CD8 fraction comprised CD45RO-negative cells positively selected for CCR7 and excluded terminally differentiated effector memory CD45RA+ cells. As for this clone: Antigen specificity is unknown.

Every subset's genomic DNA went evenly onto several immunoSEQ plates. Here immunoSEQ multiplex PCR was the method, and the copy in TCRdb shows in-frame clones only, minus some. Of some 2 million clones in the sample, over 85% were seen once. CDR3 length: 14 amino acids. General observations from the study: Researchers found naive subsets generally carried larger estimated richness than memory subsets.

This TCR was sampled from a man younger than 30 in good health. The sample taken for sequencing was naive CD8+ T cells sorted from blood. This chain links TRBV21-1 with TRBJ2-1; the D call TRBD1 from the table was never checked on the DNA. TRBV21-1 is given as a pseudogene. The CDR3 loop reads CASSSPTGGNEQFF. For the CDR3, the DNA is TGTGCCAGCAGCAGCCCAACAGGGGGCAATGAGCAGTTCTTC.